This T cell receptor beta chain was captured in a study of early T cells in non-severe SARS-CoV-2 infection. TCRdb processed the 5' RACE reads anew with MiXCR; each CDR3 protein has one entry. The sample has more than 90,000 distinct CDR3 sequences, approximately 10% seen once. This clonotype appeared a few times. The CDR3 totals 17 residues. Germline assignment: CDR1 SEHNR and CDR2 FQNEAQ (reference sequence). Losses at the gene ends were 5 bases for V and 5 bases for J; bases not matched to a gene: 13. The material sequenced was whole blood. The TCR originated in an adult who was a healthcare worker with PCR-confirmed SARS-CoV-2 infection or an uninfected control (not recorded which). This chain links TRBV7-9 with TRBJ2-3; 10 bases are shared with TRBD2. The CDR3 sequence is CASSPISQLAGKDTQYF. CDR3 coding DNA: TGTGCCAGCAGCCCGATATCCCAACTAGCGGGGAAAGATACGCAGTATTTT.